These 24 T cell receptor beta chains share one sample of origin, sequenced in a study of monozygotic twins with inflammatory bowel disease (dated by TCRdb to about 2019). Library preparation was by 5' RACE. The sequencer listed for this sample is Illumina HiSeq 2500. Reads reprocessed by TCRdb are summarized as one entry per CDR3 protein sequence, and DNA is absent. This sample's records show around 410,000 distinct CDR3 sequences. Around 2.3% of the sample is taken by the ten largest. Sample: blood. The origin of the receptors is a human donor with ulcerative colitis or Crohn's disease, or a healthy co-twin of an affected twin (not recorded which).

The chain has TRBV5-1 and TRBJ2-3; the D gene TCRdb calls, TRBD2, cannot be checked with no DNA. CDR1 and CDR2 from the germline V gene are SGHRS and YFSETQ. This CDR3 comprises 14 residues. The CDR3 region is CASSPTASLVEQYF.

The V call is TRBV11-2, the J call TRBJ2-2; the D call of TRBD1 rests on TCRdb alone, since no DNA is present to check it. Germline V lookup: CDR1 SGHAT, CDR2 FQNNGV. The CDR3 is 13 residues long. The CDR3 spells CASSSAGPGELFF.

The gene calls are TRBV11-2 and TRBJ1-5; the TCRdb D gene call, TRBD1, has no DNA to confirm it. Germline V gene sequence: CDR1 SGHAT, CDR2 FQNNGV. CDR3 size: 18 residues. This CDR3 reads CASSSYARQGKGNQPQHF.

J is TRBJ2-4 and V is TRBV7-2; without DNA, the TCRdb call of TRBD2 cannot be checked. Per germline, CDR1 SGHTA and CDR2 FQGNSA. The CDR3 contains 15 residues. CDR3 amino acids: CASSLGREGLGIQYF.

The chain recombines TRBV7-2 with TRBJ2-7; TCRdb proposes TRBD1, but this gene call is untestable without DNA. Per the germline V gene, CDR1 is SGHTA and CDR2 is FQGNSA. The CDR3 loop spans 15 amino acids. The CDR3 reads CASSLGGGTTYEQYF.

The chain is built from TRBV7-2 and TRBJ2-7. Germline-derived CDR1 and CDR2 are SGHTA and FQGNSA. This CDR3 has 12 amino acids. This chain's CDR3 is CASSLEYYEQYF. Complete variable domain (other parts from reference TRBV7-2 and TRBJ2-7): GAGVSQSPSNKVTEKGKDVELRCDPISGHTALYWYRQSLGQGLEFLIYFQGNSAPDKSGLPSDRFSAERTGGSVSTLTIQRTQQEDSAVYLCASSLEYYEQYFGPGTRLTVT.

This rearrangement joins TRBV19 to TRBJ1-5; without DNA, the TCRdb call of TRBD1 cannot be checked. The CDR3 has 14 amino acids. The germline V gene encodes CDR1 LNHDA and CDR2 SQIVND (reference sequence). This CDR3 is CASRGGGVIQPQHF.

The chain couples TRBV3-1 to TRBJ2-1. The CDR3 is made up of 15 amino acids. Germline V gives CDR1 LGHDT, CDR2 YNNKEL (reference sequence). CDR3 loop: CASSQESNSYNEQFF.

This rearrangement joins TRBV11-2 to TRBJ2-7; lacking DNA, the TRBD1 call made by TCRdb goes unchecked. CDR3 length equals 15 residues. The germline gives CDR1 SGHAT, CDR2 FQNNGV. The CDR3 protein is CASSLSRDPSYEQYF.

The chain couples TRBV11-2 to TRBJ1-2; TCRdb picks TRBD1, but there is no DNA to check that call. The CDR3 contains 16 residues. The germline gives CDR1 SGHAT, CDR2 FQNNGV. The chain's CDR3 is CASSLDLTGAGYGYTF.

This sequence joins TRBV5-6 and TRBJ2-5; lacking DNA, the TRBD1 call made by TCRdb goes unchecked. The CDR3 is made up of 15 amino acids. The germline gives CDR1 SGHDT, CDR2 YYEEEE. The CDR3 protein is CASSFNGGTYETQYF. Combining the CDR3 with reference TRBV5-6 and TRBJ2-5 gives the whole variable domain DAGVTQSPTHLIKTRGQQVTLRCSPKSGHDTVSWYQQALGQGPQFIFQYYEEEERQRGNFPDRFSGHQFPNYSSELNVNALLLGDSALYLCASSFNGGTYETQYFGPGTRLLVL.

The chain employs TRBV10-3 and TRBJ2-1; TCRdb lists TRBD1, though no DNA is available to test this call. CDR3 length: 11 amino acids. In germline, CDR1 is ENHRY, CDR2 SYGVKD. The CDR3 protein is CATRTGDEQFF.

J is TRBJ2-5 and V is TRBV10-2; TCRdb indicates TRBD1, and absent DNA this call remains unverified. CDR3 length: 18 amino acids. The germline V gene has CDR1 WSHSY and CDR2 SAAADI. CDR3 sequence: CASSEHRDRGFDAETQYF.

The rearrangement joins TRBV4-3 to TRBJ2-7; TCRdb indicates TRBD1, and absent DNA this call remains unverified. Per germline, CDR1 LGHNA and CDR2 YSLEER. This CDR3 region has 13 residues. CDR3 region: CASSQTGTSEQYF.

The chain recombines TRBV12-3 or TRBV12-4 with TRBJ1-6. The CDR3 length is 16 residues. This CDR3 reads CASTPDGGVWNSPLHF.

The V call is TRBV7-3, the J call TRBJ2-3. The CDR3 totals 13 residues. Germline CDR1 and CDR2: SGHTA and FQGTGA. The CDR3 here is CASSLMDRDTQYF.

The chain links TRBV5-4 to TRBJ2-5; the D call from TCRdb, TRBD1, cannot be confirmed without DNA. The length of the CDR3 is 13 residues. Germline V CDR1 and CDR2: SGHNT, YYREEE (reference sequence). The CDR3 loop reads CASSQQGAETQYF.

The chain links TRBV7-2 to TRBJ2-7. Germline V gene sequence: CDR1 SGHTA, CDR2 FQGNSA. The CDR3 has 12 amino acids. CDR3: CASTLTPYEQYF.

The chain has TRBV6-2 or TRBV6-3 and TRBJ2-7; TCRdb picks TRBD1, but there is no DNA to check that call. CDR3 length equals 15 residues. The germline gives CDR1 MNHEY, CDR2 SVGEGT. The CDR3 region is CASSPGISSSYEQYF.

This sequence joins TRBV30 and TRBJ1-2. Germline assignment: CDR1 GTSNPN and CDR2 SVGIG (reference sequence). This CDR3 comprises 13 residues. CDR3 residues: CAWSVRGLYGYTF.

This sequence joins TRBV7-8 and TRBJ2-1; no DNA is available, so the TRBD2 call from TCRdb remains unchecked. Germline-derived CDR1 and CDR2 are SGHVS and FQNEAQ. CDR3 size: 16 residues. CDR3 sequence reads: CASSLMGLAGGNEQFF.

The chain uses TRBV7-2 and TRBJ2-3; the TCRdb call, TRBD1, lacks DNA for checking. Per the germline V gene, CDR1 is SGHTA and CDR2 is FQGNSA. The CDR3 has 16 residues. The CDR3 loop reads CASSLLRGADTDTQYF.

The V and J genes are TRBV5-1 and TRBJ2-1; no DNA is available, so the TRBD2 call from TCRdb remains unchecked. Germline CDR1 and CDR2: SGHRS and YFSETQ. The CDR3 spans 18 residues. CDR3 region: CASSLSLAGGPEDNEQFF.

The chain uses TRBV3-1 and TRBJ1-2; TCRdb gives TRBD1 as the D gene, but with no DNA this cannot be confirmed. The CDR3 totals 14 residues. CDR1 LGHDT and CDR2 YNNKEL come from the germline V gene (reference sequence). The CDR3 loop reads CASSPTRTGNGYTF.